This T cell receptor (beta chain) was documented in a study of CD8 T cells in ankylosing spondylitis. Generation of TCR beta libraries employed quantitative 5'-RACE incorporating molecular barcodes. Each CDR3 protein is one row after TCRdb ran MiXCR on the 5' RACE reads. The table lists about 330,000 distinct CDR3 sequences, roughly 8% of them singletons. The germline V gene has CDR1 SQVTM and CDR2 ANQGSEA. The CDR3 covers 12 residues. V gave up 7 bases and J gave up 0 bases, with 8 bases separating them. General study findings and limits: Researchers reportedly found disease-linked clones significantly enriched in matched ankylosing spondylitis synovial fluid. Disease-associated clonotypes exhibited CD8+ identity and were relatively infrequent in peripheral blood. Certain motif variants had earlier been reported in reactive arthritis synovial fluid and blood. Made up of several highly homologous variants, a TCR beta motif appeared characteristic of ankylosing spondylitis blood.

The sample holds many counts of this clonotype. Its matching antigen is unknown. Specimen: blood, either unsorted or a sorted T cell fraction (not recorded which). V is TRBV29-1 and J is TRBJ2-3; D may correspond to TRBD1 or TRBD2 (5 bases each). The TCR was taken from a male donor with ankylosing spondylitis. CDR3 nucleotides: TGCAGCGACCGGGACAGCACAGATACGCAGTATTTT. Protein sequence: CSDRDSTDTQYF.